The 10 T cell receptor beta chains listed next were all sequenced from one sample in a study of cytomegalovirus exposure and HLA in healthy donors. Both 60 Vbeta primers and 13 Jbeta primers went into the PCR. Method: immunoSEQ multiplex PCR; TCRdb's copy keeps in-frame clones and lacks some. The table includes fewer than 200,000 clones, about 76% detected once. The specimen sequenced was PBMCs. These receptors all stem from a female donor in good health and CMV-seronegative.

The chain uses TRBV10-2 and TRBJ2-1, with a weak D call TRBD1 (6 bases). Trimming took 6 bases from V and 0 from J, leaving 9 bases between them. The germline V gene has CDR1 WSHSY and CDR2 SAAADI. This CDR3 spans 14 amino acids. DNA of the CDR3: TGCGCCAGCAGGGACAGCTTCTCCTACAATGAGCAGTTCTTC. This translates into CASRDSFSYNEQFF.

The chain employs TRBV5-4 and TRBJ1-1; the D gene is possibly TRBD1 (5 bases). The CDR3 has 16 residues. With 3 bases removed from V and 0 bases from J, the gap between germline ends came to 15 bases. From germline, CDR1 is SGHNT and CDR2 YYREEE (reference sequence). CDR3 sequence: CASSSDKLTMNTEAFF. The CDR3 coding sequence is TGTGCCAGCAGCTCGGACAAGCTGACCATGAACACTGAAGCTTTCTTT.

J is TRBJ1-2 and V is TRBV19; 7 bases match TRBD1. CDR3 length: 14 amino acids. Germline values: CDR1 LNHDA, CDR2 SQIVND (reference sequence). Germline trimming cut 5 bases from V and 7 bases from J; bases unmatched to any gene: 10. The CDR3 region is CASSFPQGERGYTF. The CDR3 DNA reads TGTGCCAGTAGTTTCCCGCAGGGGGAGCGTGGCTACACCTTC. The variable domain in full, completed from reference TRBV19 and TRBJ1-2, reads DGGITQSPKYLFRKEGQNVTLSCEQNLNHDAMYWYRQDPGQGLRLIYYSQIVNDFQKGDIAEGYSVSREKKESFPLTVTSAQKNPTAFYLCASSFPQGERGYTFGSGTRLTVV.

The V and J genes are TRBV9 and TRBJ1-2, with 11 bases fitting TRBD1. V was clipped by 5 bases and J by 7 bases; unmatched bases: 7. The CDR3 length is 14 residues. In germline, CDR1 is SGDLS, CDR2 YYNGEE. This chain's CDR3 is CASRRDRGDGGYTF. For the CDR3, the DNA is TGTGCCAGCAGAAGGGACAGGGGGGACGGTGGCTACACCTTC.

The chain joins TRBV5-1 to TRBJ1-4; D is uncertain. The CDR3 extends over 12 amino acids. V lost 6 bases and J lost 8, with 11 bases in between. Germline V lookup: CDR1 SGHRS, CDR2 YFSETQ. CDR3 DNA: TGCGCCAGCACGTTGGCAGGCGAAAAACTGTTTTTT. Translated: CASTLAGEKLFF.

The rearrangement uses TRBV6-6 and TRBJ2-7; perhaps TRBD2 as D (5 bases). V lost 2 bases and J 5 bases, leaving 13 bases between the germline ends. CDR3 length: 14 residues. Germline V CDR1 and CDR2: MNHNY, SVGAGI (reference sequence). In DNA form, the CDR3 reads TGTGCCAGCAGTTACGGTCGGGAAAAGGACGAGCAGTACTTC. Residues: CASSYGREKDEQYF.

The genes are TRBV4-2 and TRBJ1-1; no clear D. Germline V gene sequence: CDR1 LGHNA, CDR2 YNFKEQ. This CDR3 is 15 amino acids long. V lost 1 base and J 0 bases, leaving 9 bases between the germline ends. Written as DNA, the CDR3 is TGTGCCAGCAGCCAAGCTCGTAAAATGAACACTGAAGCTTTCTTT. It codes for CASSQARKMNTEAFF.

This clone was observed once. The chain recombines TRBV7-2 with TRBJ1-5; D is uncertain. The CDR3 sequence is 13 residues long. V lost 5 bases to trimming and J lost 7 bases, with 12 bases between them. CDR1 and CDR2 from the germline V gene are SGHTA and FQGNSA. The CDR3 DNA sequence: TGTGCCAGCAGCCAAGCCGAGGGACAGCCCCAGCATTTT. Its translation: CASSQAEGQPQHF.

The rearrangement links TRBV5-4 to TRBJ1-5; TRBD1 aligns across 7 bases. CDR3 length equals 14 residues. Trimming at V came to 9 bases and at J to 7 bases, leaving 13 bases not matched to a gene. Germline CDR1 is SGHNT and CDR2 is YYREEE (reference sequence). The chain's CDR3 is CATKIQGSRQPQHF. The DNA for the CDR3 is TGTGCCACCAAAATACAGGGGTCTCGGCAGCCCCAGCATTTT.

This clone occurred a few times. In nucleotides, the CDR3 is TGTGCCAGTAGTATAGTTGGCGGGGCGAGCTCCTACGAGCAGTACTTC. Translated: CASSIVGGASSYEQYF. The chain is built from TRBV19 and TRBJ2-7, with D maybe TRBD2 (6 bases). Germline loops: CDR1 LNHDA, CDR2 SQIVND (reference sequence). The CDR3 consists of 16 residues. The V gene lost 1 base and the J gene lost 0 bases, with 13 bases spanning the gap.